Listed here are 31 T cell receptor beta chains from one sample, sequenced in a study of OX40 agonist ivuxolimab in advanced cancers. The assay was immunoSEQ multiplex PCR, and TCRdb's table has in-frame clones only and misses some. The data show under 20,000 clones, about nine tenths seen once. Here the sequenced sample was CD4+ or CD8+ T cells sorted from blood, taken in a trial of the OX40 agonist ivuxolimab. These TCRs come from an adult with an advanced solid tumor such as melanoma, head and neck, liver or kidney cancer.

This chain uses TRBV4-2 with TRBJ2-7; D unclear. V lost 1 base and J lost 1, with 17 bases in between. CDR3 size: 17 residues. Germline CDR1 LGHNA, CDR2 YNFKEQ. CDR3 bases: TGTGCCAGCAGCCAAGTGTCCGCTCGTTCATCGTCCTACGAGCAGTACTTC. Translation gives CASSQVSARSSSYEQYF.

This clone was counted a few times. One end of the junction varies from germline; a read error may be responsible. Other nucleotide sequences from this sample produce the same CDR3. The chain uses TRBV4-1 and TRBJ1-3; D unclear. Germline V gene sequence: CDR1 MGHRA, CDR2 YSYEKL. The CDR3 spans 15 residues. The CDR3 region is CASSQDRGSGNTIYF. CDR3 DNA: TGTGCCAGCAGCCAAGATCGGGGCTCTGGAAACACCATATATTTT.

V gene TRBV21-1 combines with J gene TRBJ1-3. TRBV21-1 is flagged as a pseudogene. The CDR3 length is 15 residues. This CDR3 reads CASSPSKAPGNTIYF. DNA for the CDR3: TGTGCCAGCAGCCCCTCAAAGGCCCCTGGAAACACCATATATTTT.

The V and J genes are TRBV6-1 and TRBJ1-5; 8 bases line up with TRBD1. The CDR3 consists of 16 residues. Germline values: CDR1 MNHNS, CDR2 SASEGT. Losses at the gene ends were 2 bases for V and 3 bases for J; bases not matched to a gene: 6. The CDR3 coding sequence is TGTGCCAGCAGTGAACGAGACAGGGGTTACAATCAGCCCCAGCATTTT. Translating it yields CASSERDRGYNQPQHF.

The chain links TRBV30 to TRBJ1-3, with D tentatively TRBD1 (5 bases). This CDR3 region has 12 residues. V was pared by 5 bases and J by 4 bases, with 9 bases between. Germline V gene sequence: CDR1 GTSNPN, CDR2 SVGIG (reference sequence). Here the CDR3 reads CAWPQAGNTIYF. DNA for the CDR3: TGTGCCTGGCCACAGGCCGGAAACACCATATATTTT.

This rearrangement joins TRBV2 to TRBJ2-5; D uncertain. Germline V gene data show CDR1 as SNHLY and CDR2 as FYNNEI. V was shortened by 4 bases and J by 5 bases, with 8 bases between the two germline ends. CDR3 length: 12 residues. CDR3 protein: CASSAYGETQYF. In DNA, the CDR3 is TGTGCCAGCAGTGCCTATGGGGAGACCCAGTACTTC. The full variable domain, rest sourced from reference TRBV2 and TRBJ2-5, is EPEVTQTPSHQVTQMGQEVILRCVPISNHLYFYWYRQILGQKVEFLVSFYNNEISEKSEIFDDQFSVERPDGSNFTLKIRSTKLEDSAMYFCASSAYGETQYFGPGTRLLVL.

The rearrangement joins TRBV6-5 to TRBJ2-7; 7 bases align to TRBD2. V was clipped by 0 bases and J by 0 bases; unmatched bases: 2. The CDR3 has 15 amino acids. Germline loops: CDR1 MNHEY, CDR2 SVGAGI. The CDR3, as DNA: TGTGCCAGCAGTTACTCCGGCGGGAGCTCCTACGAGCAGTACTTC. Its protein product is CASSYSGGSSYEQYF.

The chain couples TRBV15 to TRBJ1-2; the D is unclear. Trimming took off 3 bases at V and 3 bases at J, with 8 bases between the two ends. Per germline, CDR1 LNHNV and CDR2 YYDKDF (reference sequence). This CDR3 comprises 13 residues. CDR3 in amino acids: CATSSKTYYGYTF. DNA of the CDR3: TGTGCCACCAGCAGTAAGACATACTATGGCTACACCTTC.

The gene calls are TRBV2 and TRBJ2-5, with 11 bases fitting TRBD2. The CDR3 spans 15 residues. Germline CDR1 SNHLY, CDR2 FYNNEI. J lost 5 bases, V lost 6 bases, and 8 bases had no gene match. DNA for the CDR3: TGTGCCAGCAGACCTTTAGCGGGGGGGCGGGAGACCCAGTACTTC. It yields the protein CASRPLAGGRETQYF.

This CDR3 reads CASSSPGQGSTEAFF. CDR3 in DNA: TGTGCCAGCAGTTCCCCGGGACAGGGGAGCACTGAAGCTTTCTTT. This chain joins TRBV28 and TRBJ1-1; 10 bases line up with TRBD1. The CDR3 contains 15 residues. V was pared by 4 bases and J by 4 bases, with 6 bases of the junction left unmatched. Per germline, CDR1 MDHEN and CDR2 SYDVKM.

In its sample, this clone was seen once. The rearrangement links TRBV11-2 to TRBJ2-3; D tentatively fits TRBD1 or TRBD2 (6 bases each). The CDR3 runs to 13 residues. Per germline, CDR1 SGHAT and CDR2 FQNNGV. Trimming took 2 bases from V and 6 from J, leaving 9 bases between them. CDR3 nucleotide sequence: TGTGCCAGCAGCTTAAGGGGGGTGGATACGCAGTATTTT. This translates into CASSLRGVDTQYF.

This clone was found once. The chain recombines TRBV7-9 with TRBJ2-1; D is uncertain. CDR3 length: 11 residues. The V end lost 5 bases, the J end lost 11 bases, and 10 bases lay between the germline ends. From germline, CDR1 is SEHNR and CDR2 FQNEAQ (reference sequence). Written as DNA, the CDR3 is TGTGCCAGCAGCCCTCTACAGAAGCAGTTCTTC. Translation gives CASSPLQKQFF.

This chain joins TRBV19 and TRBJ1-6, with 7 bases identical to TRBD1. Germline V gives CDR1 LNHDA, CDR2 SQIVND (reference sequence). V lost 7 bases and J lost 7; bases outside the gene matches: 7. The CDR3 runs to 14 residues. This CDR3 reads CASTLTGRNSPLHF. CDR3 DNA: TGTGCCAGTACCCTGACAGGGAGAAATTCACCCCTCCACTTT.

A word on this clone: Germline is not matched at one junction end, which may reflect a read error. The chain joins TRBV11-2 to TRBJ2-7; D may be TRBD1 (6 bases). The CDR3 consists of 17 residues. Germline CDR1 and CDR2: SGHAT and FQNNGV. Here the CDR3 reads CANSLNFPGQGSHEQYF. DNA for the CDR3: TGTGCCAACAGCTTAAATTTTCCGGGGCAGGGGTCCCACGAGCAGTACTTC.

CDR3 DNA sequence: TGTGCCAGCAGCTTCGGGACGGGGGATGAAAAACTGTTTTTT. As protein: CASSFGTGDEKLFF. The chain joins TRBV5-6 to TRBJ1-4, with D perhaps matching TRBD1 (5 bases). The V end was cut by 2 bases, the J end by 6 bases, with 11 bases between. The CDR3 runs 14 residues. Germline V CDR1 and CDR2: SGHDT, YYEEEE.

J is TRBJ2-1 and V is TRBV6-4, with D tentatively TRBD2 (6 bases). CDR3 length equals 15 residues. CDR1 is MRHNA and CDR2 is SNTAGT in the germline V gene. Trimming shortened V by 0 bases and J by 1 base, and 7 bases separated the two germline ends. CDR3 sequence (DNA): TGTGCCAGCAGTGACTCAGGACTATCCTACAATGAGCAGTTCTTC. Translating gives CASSDSGLSYNEQFF.

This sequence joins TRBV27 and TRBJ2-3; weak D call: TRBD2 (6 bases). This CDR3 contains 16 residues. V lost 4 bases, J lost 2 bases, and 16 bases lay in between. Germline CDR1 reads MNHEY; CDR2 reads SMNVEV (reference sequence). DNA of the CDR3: TGTGCCAGCAGTTCACACAGGAGGGGTAACACAGATACGCAGTATTTT. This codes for CASSSHRRGNTDTQYF.

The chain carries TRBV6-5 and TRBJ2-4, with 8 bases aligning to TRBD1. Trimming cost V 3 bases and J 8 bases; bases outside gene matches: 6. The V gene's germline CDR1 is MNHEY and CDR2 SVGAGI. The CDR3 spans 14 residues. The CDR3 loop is CASSYGTGTDIQYF. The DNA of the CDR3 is TGTGCCAGCAGTTATGGGACAGGTACTGACATTCAGTACTTC.

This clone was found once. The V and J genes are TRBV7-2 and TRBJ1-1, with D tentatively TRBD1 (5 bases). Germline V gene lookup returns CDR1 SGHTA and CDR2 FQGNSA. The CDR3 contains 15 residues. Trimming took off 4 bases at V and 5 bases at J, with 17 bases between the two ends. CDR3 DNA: TGTGCCAGCAGCTCACCAAGGGGTCTGGGTACTGAAGCTTTCTTT. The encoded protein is CASSSPRGLGTEAFF.

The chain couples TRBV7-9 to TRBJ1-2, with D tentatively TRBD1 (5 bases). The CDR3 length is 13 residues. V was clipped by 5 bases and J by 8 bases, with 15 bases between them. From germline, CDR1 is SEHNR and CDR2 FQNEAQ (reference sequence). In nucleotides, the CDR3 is TGTGCCAGCAGCCCCGGTGTGGGGGACGGCTACACCTTC. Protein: CASSPGVGDGYTF.

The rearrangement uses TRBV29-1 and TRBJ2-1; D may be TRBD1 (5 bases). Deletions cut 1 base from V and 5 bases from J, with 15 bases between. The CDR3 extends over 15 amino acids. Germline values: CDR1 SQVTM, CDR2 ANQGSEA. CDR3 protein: CSVEADTSPDNEQFF. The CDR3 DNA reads TGCAGCGTTGAAGCGGACACGAGCCCTGACAATGAGCAGTTCTTC.

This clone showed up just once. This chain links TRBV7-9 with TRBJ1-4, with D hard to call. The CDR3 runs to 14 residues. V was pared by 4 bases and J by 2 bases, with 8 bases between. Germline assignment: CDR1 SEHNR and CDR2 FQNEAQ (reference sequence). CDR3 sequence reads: CASSSGFTNEKLFF. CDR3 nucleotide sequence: TGTGCCAGCAGCTCGGGGTTCACTAATGAAAAACTGTTTTTT.

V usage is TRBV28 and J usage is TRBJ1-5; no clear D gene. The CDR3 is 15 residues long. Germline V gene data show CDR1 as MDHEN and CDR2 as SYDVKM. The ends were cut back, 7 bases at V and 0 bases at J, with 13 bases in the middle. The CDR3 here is CASTGFRNSNQPQHF. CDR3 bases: TGTGCCAGCACCGGCTTCAGGAATAGCAATCAGCCCCAGCATTTT.

CDR3 in amino acids: CASSPWTSGETQYF. CDR3 DNA sequence: TGTGCCAGCAGCCCGTGGACTAGCGGAGAGACCCAGTACTTC. The chain combines TRBV13 with TRBJ2-5; 10 nucleotides agree with TRBD2. CDR1 is PRHDT and CDR2 is FYEKMQ in the germline V gene (reference sequence). Losses at the gene ends were 5 bases for V and 4 bases for J; bases not matched to a gene: 4. This CDR3 spans 14 amino acids.

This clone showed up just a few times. The CDR3, as DNA: TGTGCCAGCAGAACCGGACAGGGTGAGACCTTCGGCTACACCTTC. Its translation: CASRTGQGETFGYTF. The chain joins TRBV6-5 to TRBJ1-2; the match to TRBD1 covers 8 bases. Trimming took 6 bases from V and 8 from J; bases not matched to a gene: 14. Germline V lookup: CDR1 MNHEY, CDR2 SVGAGI. CDR3 size: 15 residues.

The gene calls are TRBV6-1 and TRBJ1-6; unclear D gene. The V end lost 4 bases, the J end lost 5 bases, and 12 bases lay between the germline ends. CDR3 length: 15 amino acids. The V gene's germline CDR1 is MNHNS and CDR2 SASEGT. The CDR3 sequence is CASSGRGVHNSPLHF. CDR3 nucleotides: TGTGCCAGCAGTGGACGCGGGGTCCATAATTCACCCCTCCACTTT.

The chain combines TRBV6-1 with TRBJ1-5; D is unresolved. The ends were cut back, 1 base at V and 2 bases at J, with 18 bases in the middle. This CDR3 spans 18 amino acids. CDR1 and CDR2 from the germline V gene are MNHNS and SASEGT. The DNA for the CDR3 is TGTGCCAGCAGTGAAGTAGGACCGAACCAGCGAGGCAATCAGCCCCAGCATTTT. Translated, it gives CASSEVGPNQRGNQPQHF.

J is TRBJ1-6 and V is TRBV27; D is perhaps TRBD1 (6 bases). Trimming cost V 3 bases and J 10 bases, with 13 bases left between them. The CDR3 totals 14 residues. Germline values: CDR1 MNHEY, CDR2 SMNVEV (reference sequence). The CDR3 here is CASSFRGNESPLHF. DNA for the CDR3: TGTGCCAGCAGTTTTAGGGGGAATGAATCACCCCTCCACTTT.

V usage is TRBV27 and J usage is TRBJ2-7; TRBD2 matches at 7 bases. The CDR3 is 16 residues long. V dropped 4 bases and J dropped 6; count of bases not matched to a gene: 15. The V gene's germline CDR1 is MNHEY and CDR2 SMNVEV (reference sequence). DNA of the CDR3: TGTGCCAGCAGTTCCGCGGGAGATTCCACCCGCTTCGAGCAGTACTTC. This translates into CASSSAGDSTRFEQYF.

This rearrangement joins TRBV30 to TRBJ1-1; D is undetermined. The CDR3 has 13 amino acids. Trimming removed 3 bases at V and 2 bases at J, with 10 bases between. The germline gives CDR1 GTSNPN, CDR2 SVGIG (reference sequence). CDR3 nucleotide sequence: TGTGCCTGGAGCCGCCCCCCCAACACTGAAGCTTTCTTT. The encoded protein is CAWSRPPNTEAFF.

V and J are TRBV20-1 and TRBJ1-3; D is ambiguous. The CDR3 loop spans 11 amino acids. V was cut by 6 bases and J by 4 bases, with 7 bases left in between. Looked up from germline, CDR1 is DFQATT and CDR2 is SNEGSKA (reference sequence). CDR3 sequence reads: CSAGSGNTIYF. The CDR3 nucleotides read TGCAGTGCAGGGTCCGGAAACACCATATATTTT.